This T cell receptor beta chain was captured by sequencing in a study of OX40 agonist ivuxolimab in advanced cancers. Points on this clone: Antigen specificity is unknown.

The study's findings and limits: Relative to CD4+ cells, CD8+ T cells on average had more expanded clones.

Germline V gene lookup returns CDR1 SNHLY and CDR2 FYNNEI. V was shortened by 4 bases and J by 4 bases, with 10 bases between the two germline ends. The length of the CDR3 is 14 residues. This table comes from immunoSEQ multiplex PCR, and its TCRdb copy is limited to in-frame clones, with some not included. This table holds approximately 60,000 clones, 94% found once. This material consisted of CD4+ or CD8+ T cells sorted from blood, taken in a trial of the OX40 agonist ivuxolimab. V is TRBV2 and J is TRBJ1-4; D is unclear. The sequence was collected from an adult with an advanced solid tumor such as melanoma, head and neck, liver or kidney cancer. The CDR3 spells CASSGARVNEKLFF. In DNA form, the CDR3 reads TGTGCCAGCAGTGGTGCGAGAGTTAATGAAAAACTGTTTTTT. Looking up the rest from reference TRBV2 and TRBJ1-4 gives the full variable domain: EPEVTQTPSHQVTQMGQEVILRCVPISNHLYFYWYRQILGQKVEFLVSFYNNEISEKSEIFDDQFSVERPDGSNFTLKIRSTKLEDSAMYFCASSGARVNEKLFFGSGTQLSVL.